The 9 T cell receptor beta chains in this list originate from one sample, sequenced in a study of cytomegalovirus exposure and HLA in healthy donors. PCR used 60 Vbeta primers and 13 Jbeta primers. Method: immunoSEQ multiplex PCR; TCRdb's copy keeps in-frame clones and lacks some. The sample includes some 99,000 clones, about 76% of them seen just once. The sequenced sample was PBMCs. Receptor source: a man aged 40-49 years in good health and CMV-seronegative.

A remark on this clone: A junction end diverges from the germline sequence, so it may reflect a read error. This sequence joins TRBV5-4 and TRBJ2-3; 8 bases are a match to TRBD2. This CDR3 is 17 amino acids long. Germline assignment: CDR1 SGHNT and CDR2 YYREEE (reference sequence). The CDR3: CASSQRRPGLVADTQCF. The DNA of the CDR3 is TGTGCCAGCAGCCAGAGGCGACCGGGACTAGTCGCAGATACGCAGTGTTTT.

This clone was seen a few times. V is TRBV4-1 and J is TRBJ2-7; D possibly corresponds to TRBD1 (6 bases). The germline V and J ends were trimmed by 1 base and 4 bases, with 17 bases remaining between them. The CDR3 totals 16 residues. Germline V gene data show CDR1 as MGHRA and CDR2 as YSYEKL. The CDR3 nucleotides read TGCGCCAGCAGCCAAGTGTTCCGGGACACGGAGTACGAGCAGTACTTC. Translating it yields CASSQVFRDTEYEQYF.

This clone occurred a few times. The J gene is TRBJ2-7, the V gene TRBV6-5, with a possible D match to TRBD1 (6 bases). The germline V and J ends were trimmed by 6 bases and 4 bases, with 13 bases remaining between them. Per the germline V gene, CDR1 is MNHEY and CDR2 is SVGAGI. This CDR3 is 13 amino acids long. CDR3 DNA: TGTGCCAGCAGAAGGACAGAATTTTACGAGCAGTACTTC. Amino acids: CASRRTEFYEQYF.

This clone was counted between two and nine times. The V call is TRBV9, the J call TRBJ2-1; maybe TRBD2 (6 bases). Germline V lookup: CDR1 SGDLS, CDR2 YYNGEE. This CDR3 is built from 15 residues. Trimming removed 2 bases at V and 9 bases at J, with 18 bases between. The DNA for the CDR3 is TGTGCCAGCAGCGTCGGGACTCTCCTTGGGGGTGAGCAGTTCTTC. Protein product: CASSVGTLLGGEQFF.

V and J are TRBV27 and TRBJ2-7, with D possibly being TRBD2 (5 bases). Germline loops: CDR1 MNHEY, CDR2 SMNVEV (reference sequence). CDR3 length: 14 amino acids. Trimming left V 6 bases short and J 11 bases short, with 23 bases between. CDR3: CASSPRPPGNLKYF. The CDR3 DNA reads as TGTGCCAGCAGCCCCCGACCCCCGGGGAATCTTAAGTACTTC.

This sequence joins TRBV7-2 and TRBJ1-1; TRBD1 aligns across 10 bases. V shed 5 bases, J shed 5 bases, and the junction held 8 bases outside the gene matches. Germline V CDR1 and CDR2: SGHTA, FQGNSA. CDR3 length: 15 amino acids. The chain's CDR3 is CASSRDRGGRTEAFF. The CDR3 DNA is TGTGCCAGCAGCCGGGACAGGGGCGGTAGGACTGAAGCTTTCTTT.

This clone was seen only once. The V call is TRBV2, the J call TRBJ2-3; no reliable D call. The CDR3 runs 13 residues. Germline-derived CDR1 and CDR2 are SNHLY and FYNNEI. Trimming stripped 2 bases from V and 10 bases from J, with 13 bases between. The CDR3 DNA is TGTGCCAGCAGTGAAAGCCCCGATCTGGCGCAGTATTTT. Residues: CASSESPDLAQYF.

This clone is labeled as large (0.1 to 1%). The CDR3 is CASSLGSRDTEAFF. As DNA, the CDR3 is TGTGCCAGCAGCTTAGGTTCTCGGGACACTGAAGCTTTCTTT. The gene calls are TRBV11-2 and TRBJ1-1; no definite D call. V was pared by 1 base and J by 3 bases, with 9 bases between. Per germline, CDR1 SGHAT and CDR2 FQNNGV. This CDR3 is built from 14 residues.

This clone was detected only once. V gene TRBV7-9 combines with J gene TRBJ2-7; a possible D gene is TRBD1 (6 bases). Germline CDR1 reads SEHNR; CDR2 reads FQNEAQ (reference sequence). The CDR3 has 14 amino acids. The V and J ends lost 2 bases and 4 bases respectively, with 12 bases between them. CDR3 loop: CASSLSTGQYEQYF. The CDR3, as DNA: TGTGCCAGCAGCTTATCGACAGGTCAATACGAGCAGTACTTC. Variable domain in full (rest from reference TRBV7-9 and TRBJ2-7): DTGVSQNPRHKITKRGQNVTFRCDPISEHNRLYWYRQTLGQGPEFLTYFQNEAQLEKSRLLSDRFSAERPKGSFSTLEIQRTEQGDSAMYLCASSLSTGQYEQYFGPGTRLTVT.